This TCR beta chain was identified during a study of T cell responses to AZD1222 COVID-19 vaccine. Study conclusions and caveats: The number of AZD1222 recipients seropositive at baseline was only five or six. The donor group comprised mostly white British people and more females; the analysis possibly underestimated clonal diversity. When two AZD1222 doses had been given, Spike-specific TCR breadth and depth rose.

A word on this clone: Antigen: not known.

The germline gives CDR1 KGHSH, CDR2 LQKENI. The length of the CDR3 is 11 residues. The V gene lost 6 bases and the J gene lost 4 bases, with 3 bases spanning the gap. Produced via immunoSEQ multiplex PCR; TCRdb's table is partial and in-frame only. The sample holds about 150,000 clones, approximately 90% seen once. The clonotype comes from an adult who received the AZD1222 COVID-19 vaccine. Material: peripheral blood, obtained 28 days after the second AZD1222 dose. The chain is built from TRBV18 and TRBJ1-4; D remains ambiguous. The CDR3 sequence: CASSNNEKLFF. The CDR3 bases are TGTGCCAGCTCCAATAATGAAAAACTGTTTTTT.